Listed below are T cell receptor beta chains from one sample, sequenced in a study of control samples from healthy donors and cancer patients. Some clones are missing from TCRdb's copy, which holds only in-frame ones; the method was immunoSEQ multiplex PCR. The table has 150,000 or so clones, about 90% seen once; the top ten hold about 1.9%. What was sequenced was blood. The source is a woman aged 45-60 years in good health. Each CDR3 is given without its conserved first and last residue.

v_call cdr3_aa
TRBV19 ASTPGGAHPPYEQY
TRBV7-9 ASSMPLGERGDNTDTQY
TRBV30 AWSVSRQQTSRGKGEQF
TRBV18 ASSPPTNPTQY
TRBV30 AWSGGVGGNTIY
TRBV5-1 ASSQGQGAEAF
TRBV10-1 ASSLGSYEQY
TRBV28 ASSSRQNTGSSPYEQY
TRBV11-2 ASSLFILASGELF
TRBV11-3 ASSLGGNTEAF
TRBV5-1 ASRIQDNQPQH
TRBV27 ASSFDQYYEQY
TRBV28 ASSLFGSTIPGNTIY
TRBV6-4 ASSRGTDTQY
TRBV29-1 SVSVWGSLNTEAF
TRBV19 ASRPHRDIAEAF
TRBV6-6 ASSLYNRVQETQY
TRBV29-1 SVGGQGAKVTEAF
TRBV21-1 ASSLPDRWTSYEQY
TRBV19 ASSLGQDIYGYT
TRBV28 ASSFQGGAQPQH
TRBV30 AWSVGVGGTEAF
TRBV5-1 ASSLGRGTEAF